This TCR beta chain originates from a study of shared clonotypes between healthy human individuals. The naive CD8 subset, CD45RO-negative cells positively selected for CCR7, excluded terminally differentiated effector memory CD45RA+ cells. Those who donated were healthy HIV-negative adults, with no recent acute infections or vaccinations reported. Notes on the study in general: Shared clonotypes across all four donors exceeded non-shared ones in generation probability.

Germline V gene data show CDR1 as MNHEY and CDR2 as SMNVEV (reference sequence). This CDR3 has 15 residues. V lost 6 bases, J lost 1 base, and 14 bases lay in between. To note about this clone: The antigen remains unidentified.

The protocol was immunoSEQ multiplex PCR, while the TCRdb copy is restricted to in-frame clones and leaves out a portion. The sample records about 2.1 million clones, 93% being singletons. This TCR derives from a man in his late teens or twenties in good health. Some clones in this sample may be carry-over from other donors' samples. The chain joins TRBV27 to TRBJ2-3; no clear D. The sequenced sample was naive CD8+ T cells from PBMCs. The CDR3 loop is CASSPHGEGTDTQYF. The CDR3 region has the DNA TGTGCCAGCAGCCCTCACGGAGAGGGCACAGATACGCAGTATTTT.